This TCR beta chain was documented in a study of cytomegalovirus exposure and HLA in healthy donors. About the study: The study placed 80% to 85% of its approximately 400 genotyped donors in the Caucasian-associated ancestry cluster.

Study results and limitations: Later on, an analysis showed TCR association rates differing by HLA locus, with DRB1 the most and HLA-C the fewest. Analysis was performed later, and it showed HLA-associated TCR beta chains to be more clonally expanded than equally common others.

Each donor's status was that of a healthy bone marrow donor. PCR amplification relied on 60 Vbeta primers (plus 13 Jbeta primers). Clones were read by immunoSEQ multiplex PCR, and TCRdb kept only the in-frame ones, dropping some. The sample lists about 170,000 clones, under 80% seen once, with 3.1% in the top ten. This clone has a handful of counts. The antigen is undetermined. The sample comprised PBMCs. This receptor was taken from a female donor in good health and CMV-seronegative.

CDR3 sequence: CASSRTGVNYGYTF. The DNA of the CDR3 is TGTGCCAGCAGTCGGACAGGGGTTAACTATGGCTACACCTTC. The rearrangement links TRBV28 to TRBJ1-2, with 9 nucleotides matching TRBD1. This CDR3 has 14 residues. The V and J ends lost 5 bases and 1 base, in that order; junction bases with no gene match: 2. CDR1 is MDHEN and CDR2 is SYDVKM in the germline V gene.